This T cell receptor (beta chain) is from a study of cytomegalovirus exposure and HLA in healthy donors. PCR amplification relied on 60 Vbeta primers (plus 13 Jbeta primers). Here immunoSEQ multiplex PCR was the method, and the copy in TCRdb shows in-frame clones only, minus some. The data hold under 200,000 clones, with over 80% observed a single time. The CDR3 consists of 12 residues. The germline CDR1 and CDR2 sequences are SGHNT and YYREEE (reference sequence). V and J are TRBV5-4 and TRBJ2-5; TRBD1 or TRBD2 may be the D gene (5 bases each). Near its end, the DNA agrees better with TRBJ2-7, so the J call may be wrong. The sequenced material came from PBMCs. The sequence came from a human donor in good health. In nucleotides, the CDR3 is TGTGCCAGCAGCTTTGGGGGCTACGAGCAGTACTTC. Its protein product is CASSFGGYEQYF.